This T cell receptor beta chain was documented in a study of T cells in Graves' hyperthyroidism and ophthalmopathy. Overall study findings and caveats: Ophthalmopathy was separated from stable hyperthyroidism by a 13 V-J model. A median roughly 6.6 months before onset, the model predicted ophthalmopathy. Blood also held most thyroid clonotypes expanded beyond 0.001.

It was RNA transcripts that yielded the amplified TCR beta CDR3 regions. HTBI primers were employed in a first-round RT-PCR of the TCR CDR3. TCRdb re-called the multiplex PCR reads through MiXCR, storing one row per CDR3 protein. The sample includes about 500,000 distinct CDR3 sequences, over 35% of them seen just once. CDR1 SGHTA and CDR2 FQGNSA come from the germline V gene. The CDR3 contains 14 residues. V was clipped by 4 bases and J by 10 bases, with 14 bases between them. This clonotype has a handful of counts. No antigen is known for it. Thyroid ultrasound and orbital computed tomography, with clinical symptoms and serum thyroxine and TRAb, informed diagnoses.

This receptor was taken from an adult woman with Graves' disease, either hyperthyroidism or ophthalmopathy (not recorded which). V is TRBV7-2 and J is TRBJ1-6; weak D call: TRBD1 (6 bases). Sequencing used peripheral blood or thyroid tissue (not recorded which). The CDR3 loop reads CASSSYRDGSPLHF. Here the CDR3 DNA reads TGTGCCAGCAGCTCTTACAGGGATGGATCACCCCTCCACTTT.